This TCR beta chain was identified during a study of cytomegalovirus exposure and HLA in healthy donors. The PCR used 60 Vbeta and 13 Jbeta primers. The assay was immunoSEQ multiplex PCR, and TCRdb's table has in-frame clones only and misses some. In the table there are under 200,000 clones, around 85% of which are singletons. This clone showed up just a few times. The source is a human donor in good health. The sequenced sample was PBMCs.

The CDR3 reads CASSNSLNTEAFF. Here the CDR3 DNA reads TGTGCCAGCAGCAATAGCCTGAACACTGAAGCTTTCTTT. V usage is TRBV9 and J usage is TRBJ1-1; D is ambiguous. The V gene lost 4 bases and the J gene lost 0 bases, with 7 bases spanning the gap. Germline CDR1 is SGDLS and CDR2 is YYNGEE. The CDR3 extends over 13 amino acids.